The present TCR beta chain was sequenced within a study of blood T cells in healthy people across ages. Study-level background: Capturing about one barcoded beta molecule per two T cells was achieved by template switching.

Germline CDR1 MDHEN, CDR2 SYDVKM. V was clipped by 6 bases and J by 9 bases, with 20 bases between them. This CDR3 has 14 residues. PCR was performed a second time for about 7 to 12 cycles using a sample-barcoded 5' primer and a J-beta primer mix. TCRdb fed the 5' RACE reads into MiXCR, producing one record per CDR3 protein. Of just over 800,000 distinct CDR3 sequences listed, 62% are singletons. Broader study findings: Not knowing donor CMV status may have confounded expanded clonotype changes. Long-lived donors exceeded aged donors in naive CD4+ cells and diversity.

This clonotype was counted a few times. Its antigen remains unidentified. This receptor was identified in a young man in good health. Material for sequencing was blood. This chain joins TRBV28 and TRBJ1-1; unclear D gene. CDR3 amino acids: CASSWSHQRAQAFF. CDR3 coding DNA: TGTGCCAGCAGCTGGAGCCACCAACGGGCGCAAGCTTTCTTT.